One sample yielded the 14 T cell receptor beta chains listed below, sequenced in a study of OX40 agonist ivuxolimab in advanced cancers. Some clones are missing from TCRdb's copy, which holds only in-frame ones; the method was immunoSEQ multiplex PCR. Of about 77,000 clones detected, 75% to 90% appear once; the ten largest clones hold less than 2.5%. Sample: CD4+ or CD8+ T cells sorted from blood, taken in a trial of the OX40 agonist ivuxolimab. These receptor sequences come from an adult with an advanced solid tumor such as melanoma, head and neck, liver or kidney cancer.

For the CDR3, the DNA is TGTGCCAGCACCGAGACGGGACATGGGTTCGAAGAAAAACTGTTTTTT. Protein sequence: CASTETGHGFEEKLFF. This chain uses TRBV7-8 with TRBJ1-4; D perhaps matches TRBD1 (6 bases). CDR1 and CDR2 (germline): SGHVS, FQNEAQ. The V gene lost 7 bases and the J gene lost 8 bases, with 23 bases spanning the gap. The CDR3 covers 16 residues.

The gene calls are TRBV9 and TRBJ2-7; 9 bases line up with TRBD1. V lost 0 bases and J lost 2; bases outside the gene matches: 6. The germline V gene has CDR1 SGDLS and CDR2 YYNGEE. This CDR3 contains 16 residues. The CDR3 spells CASSVGGTGLPYEQYF. The CDR3 DNA reads as TGTGCCAGCAGCGTAGGAGGGACAGGGTTACCCTACGAGCAGTACTTC.

The genes are TRBV10-3 and TRBJ2-1; 10 bases match TRBD2. This CDR3 has 14 residues. Germline V gene lookup returns CDR1 ENHRY and CDR2 SYGVKD. Unmatched junction bases numbered 3, after V lost 6 bases and J lost 4 bases. In DNA, the CDR3 is TGTGCCATCAGGCTAGCGGGAGCATACAATGAGCAGTTCTTC. Its translation is CAIRLAGAYNEQFF.

The chain employs TRBV18 and TRBJ2-5; TRBD2 matches 7 bases. The CDR3 is made up of 17 amino acids. Unmatched junction bases numbered 8, after V lost 1 base and J lost 0 bases. The V gene's germline CDR1 is KGHSH and CDR2 LQKENI. Here the CDR3 reads CASSPLAGGMYQETQYF. The CDR3 nucleotides are TGTGCCAGCTCACCACTCGCCGGGGGGATGTACCAAGAGACCCAGTACTTC.

The gene calls are TRBV28 and TRBJ1-2; D is uncertain. There are 15 residues in the CDR3. The V and J ends lost 6 bases and 2 bases respectively, with 16 bases between them. Germline loops: CDR1 MDHEN, CDR2 SYDVKM. CDR3 bases: TGTGCCAGCAGAACCCCCATCGGCAGAAACTATGGCTACACCTTC. Translation gives CASRTPIGRNYGYTF.

This clone has just one count. The rearrangement uses TRBV7-3 and TRBJ2-1; 13 bases are shared with TRBD2. CDR1 and CDR2 from the germline V gene are SGHTA and FQGTGA. Unmatched junction bases numbered 6, after V lost 4 bases and J lost 12 bases. The CDR3 length is 14 residues. Here the CDR3 DNA reads TGTGCCAGCAGCTCGGGACTAGCGGGATCTGGGCAGTTCTTC. This sequence encodes CASSSGLAGSGQFF.

The chain couples TRBV19 to TRBJ2-2, with TRBD1 matching 9 bases. The CDR3 has 13 amino acids. V shed 6 bases, J shed 7 bases, and the junction held 3 bases outside the gene matches. Germline V gives CDR1 LNHDA, CDR2 SQIVND (reference sequence). Here the CDR3 reads CASRGTGNGELFF. The CDR3 DNA follows: TGTGCCAGTAGGGGGACAGGGAACGGGGAGCTGTTTTTT.

The gene calls are TRBV7-8 and TRBJ2-7, with 7 bases fitting TRBD1. The CDR3 length is 14 residues. The V segment lost 1 base and the J segment 2 bases; nucleotides outside the gene matches: 2. Looked up from germline, CDR1 is SGHVS and CDR2 is FQNEAQ. The CDR3 sequence: CASSLVQGPYEQYF. The CDR3 nucleotides read TGTGCCAGCAGCTTAGTACAGGGGCCCTACGAGCAGTACTTC.

The table lists this clone with a count of one. The gene calls are TRBV28 and TRBJ2-1; the D gene is possibly TRBD1 (7 bases). CDR1 is MDHEN and CDR2 is SYDVKM in the germline V gene. V was pared by 5 bases and J by 5 bases, with 16 bases between. The CDR3 consists of 15 residues. For the CDR3, the DNA is TGTGCCAGCAGTGGGAGACAGGGAGGAGACAATGAGCAGTTCTTC. It codes for CASSGRQGGDNEQFF.

The rearrangement joins TRBV4-2 to TRBJ2-7; D is unresolved. The CDR3 is made up of 15 amino acids. Deletions cut 0 bases from V and 4 bases from J, with 13 bases between. Germline loops: CDR1 LGHNA, CDR2 YNFKEQ. CDR3 bases: TGTGCCAGCAGCCAAGAGGGGAACCTCCGGTACGAGCAGTACTTC. Amino acids: CASSQEGNLRYEQYF.

The rearrangement links TRBV7-3 to TRBJ1-1; D not certain. The V end was cut by 0 bases, the J end by 1 base, with 9 bases between. This CDR3 region has 15 residues. CDR1 is SGHTA, CDR2 FQGTGA, per germline. The CDR3, as DNA: TGTGCCAGCAGCTTAACGGCTTTCGGGAACACTGAAGCTTTCTTT. Protein sequence: CASSLTAFGNTEAFF.

The V call is TRBV7-7, the J call TRBJ2-5; D is perhaps TRBD1 (5 bases). V was shortened by 6 bases and J by 4 bases, with 9 bases between the two germline ends. In germline, CDR1 is SSHAT, CDR2 FNYEAQ (reference sequence). The CDR3 extends over 12 amino acids. The CDR3 DNA is TGTGCCAGCAGTCAGGGTGGAGAGACCCAGTACTTC. Its translation: CASSQGGETQYF.

For the CDR3, the DNA is TGTGCCAGCAACCGACAGTTCCAAGAGACCCAGTACTTC. Protein sequence: CASNRQFQETQYF. This rearrangement joins TRBV14 to TRBJ2-5; D perhaps matches TRBD1 (5 bases). The CDR3 totals 13 residues. The germline V and J ends were trimmed by 7 bases and 1 base, with 10 bases remaining between them. In germline, CDR1 is SGHDN, CDR2 FVKESK. The variable domain in full, with the rest retrieved from reference TRBV14 and TRBJ2-5, is EAGVTQFPSHSVIEKGQTVTLRCDPISGHDNLYWYRRVMGKEIKFLLHFVKESKQDESGMPNNRFLAERTGGTYSTLKVQPAELEDSGVYFCASNRQFQETQYFGPGTRLLVL.

The chain employs TRBV30 and TRBJ1-2, with 7 bases that match TRBD1. From germline, CDR1 is GTSNPN and CDR2 SVGIG (reference sequence). This CDR3 has 14 residues. Germline trimming cut 2 bases from V and 2 bases from J; bases unmatched to any gene: 5. The CDR3 is CAWSLTTGNYGYTF. The DNA of the CDR3 is TGTGCCTGGAGTCTTACGACAGGGAACTATGGCTACACCTTC.